This T cell receptor (beta chain) was observed in a study of cytomegalovirus exposure and HLA in healthy donors. Findings and limits, study-wide: Published work reported that the classifier diagnosed cytomegalovirus status with high specificity and sensitivity. Being productive about 87% or about 30% of the time was typical of most TCR beta V segments in an earlier analysis. Certain indistinguishable V segments, among them TRBV6-2 and TRBV6-3, were excluded.

Sampled while nominally healthy, donors likely had unrecorded immune exposures. Per the germline V gene, CDR1 is SNHLY and CDR2 is FYNNEI. The CDR3 sequence is 18 residues long. The V end lost 3 bases, the J end lost 5 bases, and 25 bases lay between the germline ends. 60 Vbeta and 13 Jbeta primers were used in PCR. TCRdb's copy holds only in-frame clones and misses some; the assay was immunoSEQ multiplex PCR. The repertoire includes 85,000 to 120,000 clones, 70% to 85% of them detected once, and roughly 0.79% sits in the top ten. This clone occurred a few times. The antigen is unknown. The TCR sequence derives from a boy aged 5-17 years in good health and CMV-seronegative. This rearrangement joins TRBV2 to TRBJ1-1, with D hard to call. The sample taken for sequencing was PBMCs. The CDR3 region has the DNA TGTGCCAGCAGTGACATCGTCTTGACGGGTCTTTTGTGGACTGAAGCTTTCTTT. Amino acid sequence: CASSDIVLTGLLWTEAFF.